Listed below are T cell receptor beta chains from one sample, sequenced in a study of cytomegalovirus exposure and HLA in healthy donors. Generated by immunoSEQ multiplex PCR, the TCRdb table keeps only in-frame clones and is missing some. The sample consists of 200,000 to 250,000 clones, more than 60% of them appearing once. Input material: PBMCs. All receptors come from a woman in her twenties or thirties in good health and CMV-seronegative. The CDR3 runs from the conserved cysteine through the conserved F or W. D genes are given only for firm matches. The size entry is marked missing in some rows and otherwise reads once, few, many or a size class.

V gene: TRBV2
J gene: TRBJ1-1
clone size: once
D gene: TRBD1
CDR3 length: 15
CDR3 protein: CASSEQGALNTEAFF
CDR3 DNA: TGTGCCAGCAGTGAACAGGGGGCTTTAAACACTGAAGCTTTCTTT

V gene: TRBV30
J gene: TRBJ2-7
clone size: .
D gene: .
CDR3 length: 14
CDR3 protein: CAWNIGGGIYEQYF
CDR3 DNA: TGTGCCTGGAACATAGGGGGGGGAATCTACGAGCAGTACTTC

V gene: TRBV19
J gene: TRBJ2-7
clone size: .
D gene: .
CDR3 length: 13
CDR3 protein: CASSPGTDYLRYF
CDR3 DNA: TGTGCCAGTAGTCCCGGGACTGACTATCTGCGCTACTTC

V gene: TRBV29-1
J gene: TRBJ2-5
clone size: .
D gene: .
CDR3 length: 16
CDR3 protein: CSVEGQTGLSTGTQYF
CDR3 DNA: TGCAGCGTTGAAGGCCAAACAGGGCTGTCTACTGGGACCCAGTACTTC

V gene: TRBV19
J gene: TRBJ2-6
clone size: .
D gene: .
CDR3 length: 17
CDR3 protein: CASSIVPAGSGANVLTF
CDR3 DNA: TGTGCCAGTAGTATCGTACCTGCCGGCTCTGGGGCCAACGTCCTGACTTTC

V gene: TRBV19
J gene: TRBJ2-7
clone size: .
D gene: TRBD1
CDR3 length: 14
CDR3 protein: CASSTRDSAYEQYF
CDR3 DNA: TGTGCCAGTAGTACCCGGGACAGCGCCTACGAGCAGTACTTC

V gene: TRBV11-3
J gene: TRBJ2-2
clone size: .
D gene: TRBD2
CDR3 length: 17
CDR3 protein: CASSLGLAGANTGELFF
CDR3 DNA: TGTGCCAGCAGCCTGGGACTAGCGGGTGCGAACACCGGGGAGCTGTTTTTT

V gene: TRBV9
J gene: TRBJ2-1
clone size: .
D gene: TRBD2
CDR3 length: 16
CDR3 protein: CASSFSGDSSYNEQFF
CDR3 DNA: TGTGCCAGCAGCTTTAGCGGGGATAGCTCCTACAATGAGCAGTTCTTC

V gene: TRBV6-6
J gene: TRBJ1-1
clone size: .
D gene: .
CDR3 length: 13
CDR3 protein: CASSYSGGAEAFF
CDR3 DNA: TGTGCCAGCAGTTACTCAGGGGGGGCTGAAGCTTTCTTT

V gene: TRBV30
J gene: TRBJ2-3
clone size: .
D gene: .
CDR3 length: 13
CDR3 protein: CAWTSGNTDTQYF
CDR3 DNA: TGTGCCTGGACAAGCGGAAACACAGATACGCAGTATTTT

V gene: TRBV13
J gene: TRBJ1-3
clone size: few
D gene: TRBD1
CDR3 length: 14
CDR3 protein: CASSEGQGLNTIYF
CDR3 DNA: TGTGCCAGCAGTGAGGGACAGGGTTTGAACACCATATATTTT

V gene: TRBV27
J gene: TRBJ2-1
clone size: once
D gene: TRBD2
CDR3 length: 15
CDR3 protein: CASSPGTSGNNEQFF
CDR3 DNA: TGTGCCAGCAGCCCCGGGACTAGCGGAAACAATGAGCAGTTCTTC

V gene: TRBV5-8
J gene: TRBJ1-1
clone size: .
D gene: .
CDR3 length: 13
CDR3 protein: CASSPLPNTEAFF
CDR3 DNA: TGTGCCAGCAGCCCTCTCCCGAACACTGAAGCTTTCTTT

V gene: TRBV5-6
J gene: TRBJ1-1
clone size: .
D gene: TRBD1
CDR3 length: 15
CDR3 protein: CASSPGQGLSTEAFF
CDR3 DNA: TGTGCCAGCAGCCCGGGACAGGGTCTGAGCACTGAAGCTTTCTTT

V gene: TRBV2
J gene: TRBJ1-4
clone size: .
D gene: .
CDR3 length: 14
CDR3 protein: CASLTRDMNEKLFF
CDR3 DNA: TGTGCCAGCCTAACTCGGGACATGAATGAAAAACTGTTTTTT

V gene: TRBV11-2
J gene: TRBJ1-2
clone size: .
D gene: .
CDR3 length: 16
CDR3 protein: CASSPKGTKRSYGYTF
CDR3 DNA: TGTGCCAGCAGCCCTAAAGGGACAAAACGAAGCTATGGCTACACCTTC

V gene: TRBV7-8
J gene: TRBJ2-1
clone size: .
D gene: TRBD2
CDR3 length: 16
CDR3 protein: CASSLVTGGPSNEQFF
CDR3 DNA: TGTGCCAGCAGCTTAGTTACGGGAGGGCCGTCAAATGAGCAGTTCTTC

V gene: TRBV5-1
J gene: TRBJ1-1
clone size: .
D gene: .
CDR3 length: 14
CDR3 protein: CASSPQSMNTEAFF
CDR3 DNA: TGCGCCAGCAGCCCACAGAGCATGAACACTGAAGCTTTCTTT

V gene: TRBV6-1
J gene: TRBJ1-1
clone size: .
D gene: .
CDR3 length: 11
CDR3 protein: CASSSGDGAFF
CDR3 DNA: TGTGCCAGCAGTTCGGGGGATGGGGCTTTCTTT

V gene: TRBV27
J gene: TRBJ1-1
clone size: .
D gene: .
CDR3 length: 15
CDR3 protein: CASSTPGLGRYEAFF
CDR3 DNA: TGTGCCAGCAGTACACCAGGCCTGGGGCGATATGAAGCTTTCTTT

V gene: TRBV5-5
J gene: TRBJ2-7
clone size: .
D gene: .
CDR3 length: 16
CDR3 protein: CASSLGLALTSYEQYF
CDR3 DNA: TGTGCCAGCAGCTTGGGCCTAGCCTTGACCTCCTACGAGCAGTACTTC

V gene: TRBV30
J gene: TRBJ2-6
clone size: .
D gene: .
CDR3 length: 15
CDR3 protein: CACDGGRSGANVLTF
CDR3 DNA: TGTGCCTGTGATGGAGGGCGCTCTGGGGCCAACGTCCTGACTTTC

V gene: TRBV5-6
J gene: TRBJ1-2
clone size: .
D gene: .
CDR3 length: 14
CDR3 protein: CASSLADRWVMNTF
CDR3 DNA: TGTGCCAGCAGCTTAGCCGACAGGTGGGTGATGAACACCTTC

V gene: TRBV11-2
J gene: TRBJ2-5
clone size: .
D gene: TRBD1
CDR3 length: 15
CDR3 protein: CASSLGDRARETQYF
CDR3 DNA: TGTGCCAGCAGCTTAGGGGACAGGGCCCGAGAGACCCAGTACTTC

V gene: TRBV30
J gene: TRBJ1-5
clone size: .
D gene: .
CDR3 length: 15
CDR3 protein: CAWSVLGGEGQPQHF
CDR3 DNA: TGTGCCTGGAGTGTACTCGGGGGTGAGGGTCAGCCCCAGCATTTT

V gene: TRBV30
J gene: TRBJ2-1
clone size: .
D gene: TRBD2
CDR3 length: 14
CDR3 protein: CAWSAFSGVNEQFF
CDR3 DNA: TGTGCCTGGAGTGCATTTAGCGGGGTCAATGAGCAGTTCTTC

V gene: TRBV4-1
J gene: TRBJ1-1
clone size: .
D gene: .
CDR3 length: 16
CDR3 protein: CASSQPLRGRNTEAFF
CDR3 DNA: TGCGCCAGCAGCCAACCGCTTCGGGGTCGGAACACTGAAGCTTTCTTT

V gene: TRBV10-1
J gene: TRBJ1-1
clone size: few
D gene: TRBD1
CDR3 length: 14
CDR3 protein: CASRRDRISAEAFF
CDR3 DNA: TGCGCCAGCAGGCGGGACAGGATTTCGGCTGAAGCTTTCTTT

V gene: TRBV11-2
J gene: TRBJ2-5
clone size: .
D gene: TRBD2
CDR3 length: 18
CDR3 protein: CASSLDGTSGRYQETQYF
CDR3 DNA: TGTGCCAGCAGCTTAGATGGGACTAGCGGGAGGTACCAAGAGACCCAGTACTTC

V gene: TRBV12-5
J gene: TRBJ1-4
clone size: .
D gene: TRBD1
CDR3 length: 14
CDR3 protein: CASGQGGPTEKLFF
CDR3 DNA: TGTGCTAGTGGCCAGGGGGGCCCTACTGAAAAACTGTTTTTT

V gene: TRBV5-4
J gene: TRBJ2-2
clone size: .
D gene: .
CDR3 length: 13
CDR3 protein: CASSKLATGELFF
CDR3 DNA: TGTGCCAGCAGCAAACTAGCCACCGGGGAGCTGTTTTTT

V gene: TRBV6-5
J gene: TRBJ1-5
clone size: .
D gene: TRBD1
CDR3 length: 15
CDR3 protein: CASSSGQARGQPQHF
CDR3 DNA: TGTGCCAGCAGTTCCGGACAGGCCCGGGGTCAGCCCCAGCATTTT

V gene: TRBV9
J gene: TRBJ1-4
clone size: few
D gene: .
CDR3 length: 13
CDR3 protein: CASSKGGSEKLFF
CDR3 DNA: TGTGCCAGCAGCAAGGGGGGGAGCGAAAAACTGTTTTTT

V gene: TRBV7-9
J gene: TRBJ2-3
clone size: .
D gene: TRBD2
CDR3 length: 16
CDR3 protein: CASSLVLAGDTDTQYF
CDR3 DNA: TGTGCCAGCAGCTTAGTATTAGCGGGGGACACAGATACGCAGTATTTT

V gene: TRBV6-5
J gene: TRBJ1-6
clone size: .
D gene: TRBD1
CDR3 length: 14
CDR3 protein: CASGTGQGSSPLHF
CDR3 DNA: TGTGCCAGCGGGACGGGACAGGGGTCCTCACCCCTCCACTTT

V gene: TRBV18
J gene: TRBJ2-7
clone size: .
D gene: TRBD2
CDR3 length: 19
CDR3 protein: CASFGGDPRVAGSTYEQYF
CDR3 DNA: TGTGCCAGCTTCGGGGGGGACCCGCGTGTAGCGGGGTCTACCTACGAGCAGTACTTC

V gene: TRBV5-1
J gene: TRBJ2-1
clone size: .
D gene: TRBD2
CDR3 length: 16
CDR3 protein: CASSQRLAGTYNEQFF
CDR3 DNA: TGCGCCAGCAGCCAAAGACTAGCGGGGACCTACAATGAGCAGTTCTTC

V gene: TRBV11-3
J gene: TRBJ2-7
clone size: .
D gene: TRBD1
CDR3 length: 15
CDR3 protein: CASSLSGTGGSKQYF
CDR3 DNA: TGTGCCAGCAGCTTAAGCGGGACAGGGGGCAGCAAGCAGTACTTC

V gene: TRBV19
J gene: TRBJ1-2
clone size: .
D gene: .
CDR3 length: 14
CDR3 protein: CASSIWAADYGYTF
CDR3 DNA: TGTGCCAGTAGTATCTGGGCAGCAGACTATGGCTACACCTTC

V gene: TRBV30
J gene: TRBJ2-3
clone size: few
D gene: TRBD1
CDR3 length: 14
CDR3 protein: CAWSPRQGADTQYF
CDR3 DNA: TGTGCCTGGAGTCCCCGACAGGGCGCAGATACGCAGTATTTT

V gene: TRBV5-1
J gene: TRBJ1-2
clone size: .
D gene: .
CDR3 length: 13
CDR3 protein: CASSQGSNYGYTF
CDR3 DNA: TGCGCCAGCAGCCAGGGTTCTAACTATGGCTACACCTTC

V gene: TRBV7-9
J gene: TRBJ2-3
clone size: .
D gene: .
CDR3 length: 15
CDR3 protein: CASSRGSFRTDTQYF
CDR3 DNA: TGTGCCAGCAGCAGGGGATCCTTTCGCACAGATACGCAGTATTTT

V gene: TRBV7-2
J gene: TRBJ2-7
clone size: .
D gene: TRBD1
CDR3 length: 14
CDR3 protein: CASSIAGTGYEQYF
CDR3 DNA: TGTGCCAGCAGCATAGCCGGGACAGGCTACGAGCAGTACTTC

V gene: TRBV5-6
J gene: TRBJ2-3
clone size: .
D gene: TRBD1
CDR3 length: 15
CDR3 protein: CASSWGGQGGDTQYF
CDR3 DNA: TGTGCCAGCAGCTGGGGGGGACAGGGGGGAGATACGCAGTATTTT

V gene: TRBV7-9
J gene: TRBJ1-2
clone size: .
D gene: TRBD1
CDR3 length: 15
CDR3 protein: CASSILRTGLLGYTF
CDR3 DNA: TGTGCCAGCAGCATACTTCGGACAGGGCTGCTTGGCTACACCTTC

V gene: TRBV11-2
J gene: TRBJ1-2
clone size: few
D gene: TRBD1
CDR3 length: 15
CDR3 protein: CASSPRQGRDYGYTF
CDR3 DNA: TGTGCCAGCAGCCCGAGACAGGGTAGGGACTATGGCTACACCTTC

V gene: TRBV13
J gene: TRBJ2-5
clone size: .
D gene: TRBD1
CDR3 length: 15
CDR3 protein: CASSLRGQADETQYF
CDR3 DNA: TGTGCCAGCAGCTTAAGGGGACAGGCTGACGAGACCCAGTACTTC

V gene: TRBV5-1
J gene: TRBJ2-1
clone size: .
D gene: TRBD2
CDR3 length: 16
CDR3 protein: CASSLGLAGSYNEQFF
CDR3 DNA: TGCGCCAGCAGCTTGGGACTAGCGGGCTCCTACAATGAGCAGTTCTTC

V gene: TRBV7-9
J gene: TRBJ1-3
clone size: few
D gene: .
CDR3 length: 16
CDR3 protein: CASSFSPPNSGNTIYF
CDR3 DNA: TGTGCCAGCAGTTTTAGCCCTCCCAACTCTGGAAACACCATATATTTT

V gene: TRBV30
J gene: TRBJ2-3
clone size: .
D gene: .
CDR3 length: 15
CDR3 protein: CAWSVGQGNTDTQYF
CDR3 DNA: TGTGCCTGGAGTGTGGGGCAGGGAAACACAGATACGCAGTATTTT

V gene: TRBV11-3
J gene: TRBJ2-2
clone size: .
D gene: .
CDR3 length: 13
CDR3 protein: CASSSARTGELFF
CDR3 DNA: TGTGCCAGCAGCTCCGCACGGACCGGGGAGCTGTTTTTT

V gene: TRBV15
J gene: TRBJ2-1
clone size: .
D gene: .
CDR3 length: 15
CDR3 protein: CATSRDRKGLDEQFF
CDR3 DNA: TGTGCCACCAGCAGAGATCGAAAGGGGCTCGATGAGCAGTTCTTC

V gene: TRBV11-3
J gene: TRBJ2-2
clone size: .
D gene: .
CDR3 length: 12
CDR3 protein: CASSFLTGELFF
CDR3 DNA: TGTGCCAGCAGCTTTCTGACCGGGGAGCTGTTTTTT

V gene: TRBV11-2
J gene: TRBJ2-1
clone size: .
D gene: .
CDR3 length: 12
CDR3 protein: CASSRAGGEQFF
CDR3 DNA: TGTGCCAGCAGCCGGGCGGGCGGGGAGCAGTTCTTC

V gene: TRBV7-9
J gene: TRBJ1-1
clone size: .
D gene: .
CDR3 length: 13
CDR3 protein: CASSKETDSEAFF
CDR3 DNA: TGTGCCAGCAGCAAAGAGACCGACAGTGAAGCTTTCTTT

V gene: TRBV6-1
J gene: TRBJ1-5
clone size: once
D gene: .
CDR3 length: 15
CDR3 protein: CATSEGDGSNQPQHF
CDR3 DNA: TGTGCCACATCCGAGGGGGACGGAAGCAATCAGCCCCAGCATTTT

V gene: TRBV7-9
J gene: TRBJ2-1
clone size: once
D gene: TRBD2
CDR3 length: 15
CDR3 protein: CASSLALAGGNEQFF
CDR3 DNA: TGTGCCAGCAGCTTAGCTCTAGCGGGAGGCAATGAGCAGTTCTTC

V gene: TRBV5-1
J gene: TRBJ2-1
clone size: .
D gene: TRBD2
CDR3 length: 15
CDR3 protein: CASSSSGSPFDEQFF
CDR3 DNA: TGCGCCAGCAGCTCTAGCGGGAGTCCTTTTGATGAGCAGTTCTTC